The 13 T cell receptor beta chains presented below share a single source sample, sequenced in a study of vaccination effects on CD4 cells after COVID-19. These TCRs are of unknown antigen specificity. Here immunoSEQ multiplex PCR was the method, and the copy in TCRdb shows in-frame clones only, minus some. The sample includes under 80,000 clones, more than 60% of them seen just once. Antigen-specific CD4+ T cells expanded by the ViraFEST assay with viral peptide pools were then sequenced. Culturing for 10 to 11 days preceded CD4+ T cell isolation. Vaccinees lacked prior SARS-CoV-2 infection and tested negative for nucleocapsid antibodies. Sample: CD4+ T cells from PBMCs cultured with SARS-CoV-2 spike peptides, taken before COVID-19 vaccination. The receptors stem from a human donor who received a COVID-19 vaccine.

This clone is a singleton in its sample. The genes are TRBV6-6 and TRBJ2-5; 7 nucleotides align to TRBD1. The V and J ends lost 6 bases and 5 bases, in that order; junction bases with no gene match: 6. The CDR3 totals 13 residues. Germline V gives CDR1 MNHNY, CDR2 SVGAGI (reference sequence). The CDR3 DNA sequence: TGTGCCAGCAGCCGGACAGGCGGGGAGACCCAGTACTTC. This gives the protein CASSRTGGETQYF.

This clone was found a few times. V is TRBV21-1 and J is TRBJ1-6. TRBV21-1 is listed as a pseudogene. This CDR3 is 20 amino acids long. CDR3 sequence (DNA): TGTGCCAGCAGCAAAGCGCCTCGCGTCCGGAGAGACTCCTATAATTCACCCCTCCACTTT. Its protein is CASSKAPRVRRDSYNSPLHF.

CDR3 region: CASSQAGALGGEQFF. Here the CDR3 DNA reads TGCGCCAGCAGCCAAGCGGGGGCTCTTGGAGGTGAGCAGTTCTTC. The chain carries TRBV5-1 and TRBJ2-1; TRBD2 matches at 8 bases. The CDR3 contains 15 residues. Germline-derived CDR1 and CDR2 are SGHRS and YFSETQ. V lost 4 bases and J lost 9; bases outside the gene matches: 12.

In regard to this clone: Other nucleotide sequences in the sample specify the same CDR3. This sequence joins TRBV19 and TRBJ1-1; D is unclear. V lost 7 bases and J lost 1, with 10 bases in between. Germline V gene sequence: CDR1 LNHDA, CDR2 SQIVND (reference sequence). The CDR3 consists of 13 residues. CDR3: CASKEGWNTEAFF. CDR3 sequence (DNA): TGTGCCAGTAAGGAGGGATGGAACACTGAAGCTTTCTTT.

The CDR3 region is CASRGAGLSFSTDTQYF. The CDR3 DNA follows: TGTGCCAGCAGGGGTGCGGGCCTATCCTTCTCCACAGATACGCAGTATTTT. The chain combines TRBV7-2 with TRBJ2-3; D perhaps matches TRBD2 (5 bases). CDR3 size: 17 residues. From germline, CDR1 is SGHTA and CDR2 FQGNSA. V was clipped by 6 bases and J by 2 bases, with 21 bases between them.

The chain combines TRBV7-3 with TRBJ2-3; perhaps TRBD2 as D (6 bases). The germline V gene has CDR1 SGHTA and CDR2 FQGTGA. The CDR3 contains 14 residues. V was cut by 5 bases and J by 2 bases, with 11 bases left in between. CDR3 sequence: CASSGGGSTDTQYF. The CDR3 DNA reads TGTGCCAGCAGCGGTGGGGGGTCCACAGATACGCAGTATTTT.

The chain couples TRBV18 to TRBJ2-1, with D possibly matching TRBD1 (5 bases). The V end lost 3 bases, the J end lost 5 bases, and 14 bases lay between the germline ends. CDR3 size: 15 residues. Per germline, CDR1 KGHSH and CDR2 LQKENI. The CDR3 is CASSPTRAGNNEQFF. For the CDR3, the DNA is TGTGCCAGCTCACCTACAAGGGCAGGGAACAATGAGCAGTTCTTC.

This chain links TRBV19 with TRBJ2-5; TRBD1 matches 7 bases. The J segment lost 0 bases and the V segment lost 5 bases, leaving 3 bases of the junction unmatched. The CDR3 consists of 14 residues. Germline V gives CDR1 LNHDA, CDR2 SQIVND (reference sequence). The CDR3 bases are TGTGCCAGTAGTCCCGGGACAGACCAAGAGACCCAGTACTTC. Translation: CASSPGTDQETQYF.

The J gene is TRBJ2-5, the V gene TRBV2, with TRBD2 matching 11 bases. Trimming cost V 4 bases and J 4 bases; bases outside gene matches: 5. CDR3 length: 15 amino acids. The V gene's germline CDR1 is SNHLY and CDR2 FYNNEI. CDR3 nucleotides: TGTGCCAGCAGTGTTAGACTAGCGGGGATAGAGACCCAGTACTTC. Its translation: CASSVRLAGIETQYF.

The chain couples TRBV13 to TRBJ2-7; 10 positions agree with TRBD1. The germline gives CDR1 PRHDT, CDR2 FYEKMQ (reference sequence). The CDR3 is 15 residues long. V was pared by 5 bases and J by 7 bases, with 11 bases of the junction left unmatched. The CDR3: CASSLGRTGGGEQYV. The CDR3 DNA follows: TGTGCCAGCAGCCTCGGGCGGACAGGGGGTGGGGAGCAGTACGTC.

This sequence joins TRBV6-5 and TRBJ1-3; 10 bases are a match to TRBD1. The V segment lost 6 bases and the J segment 2 bases; nucleotides outside the gene matches: 1. The CDR3 is 14 amino acids. Germline CDR1 is MNHEY and CDR2 is SVGAGI. CDR3 sequence: CASRTGGTGNTIYF. Written as DNA, the CDR3 is TGTGCCAGCAGGACAGGGGGCACTGGAAACACCATATATTTT.

J is TRBJ2-1 and V is TRBV19; 11 nucleotides line up with TRBD2. V dropped 0 bases and J dropped 9; count of bases not matched to a gene: 13. Germline CDR1 and CDR2: LNHDA and SQIVND (reference sequence). This CDR3 is built from 18 residues. The CDR3 nucleotides are TGTGCCAGTAGTATAGATAATAGGCTAGCGGGGGGCCAGGGTGAGCAGTTCTTC. Encoded protein: CASSIDNRLAGGQGEQFF.

CDR3 protein: CASSQDLGTGNTEAFF. In DNA form, the CDR3 reads TGCGCCAGCAGCCAAGATCTAGGAACCGGGAACACTGAAGCTTTCTTT. The chain has TRBV4-1 and TRBJ1-1; D is unclear. V was pared by 0 bases and J by 1 base, with 12 bases between. The CDR3 consists of 16 residues. Germline values: CDR1 MGHRA, CDR2 YSYEKL.